This T cell receptor beta chain originates from a study of blood T cell repertoires in COVID-19. Authors' data handling: Reference gene primer amplification yielded estimated nucleated cell counts. Assay: immunoSEQ multiplex PCR; the TCRdb copy retains only in-frame clones and omits some. That table furnishes V, J and clone size, whereas the DNA furnished D and trimming. Here the sample spans about 320,000 clones, more than 75% being singletons. Participants were placed into cohorts based on the clinical history they reported. Recovery among Cohort 3 donors was established by two negative PCRs, clearance, or symptom resolution. CDR1 and CDR2 from the germline V gene are SGHAT and FQNNGV. Losses at the gene ends were 5 bases for V and 8 bases for J; bases not matched to a gene: 15. This CDR3 is built from 16 residues.

The sequencing input was PBMCs or T cells enriched from blood (not recorded which). This clonotype originated in a woman aged 18-29 years who had recovered from COVID-19. The chain recombines TRBV11-2 with TRBJ2-3, with 8 nucleotides matching TRBD2. CDR3 region: CASSLVTGYGGATQYF. The CDR3 region has the DNA TGTGCCAGCAGCCTGGTCACGGGGTACGGGGGGGCTACGCAGTATTTT.